Below are 2 T cell receptor beta chains sequenced from a single sample in a study of neoadjuvant nivolumab and ipilimumab in lung cancer. Profiling relied on immunoSEQ multiplex PCR, and the TCRdb table lists in-frame clones only, not all of them. This sample yields tens of thousands of clones, of which 65% to 85% are seen a single time; 6% to 7% belongs to the top ten. The specimen comprised peripheral blood, sampled before neoadjuvant nivolumab, alone or with ipilimumab. The receptors originated from an adult with non-small cell lung cancer.

This clone appeared a few times. The V and J genes are TRBV5-1 and TRBJ2-7; 7 bases fit TRBD1. The V segment lost 3 bases and the J segment 6 bases; nucleotides outside the gene matches: 12. CDR1 and CDR2 (germline): SGHRS, YFSETQ. The CDR3 extends over 15 amino acids. In DNA, the CDR3 is TGCGCCAGCAGCTCCGCCGGGACAGCAATCACCGAGCAGTACTTC. Its translation: CASSSAGTAITEQYF.

The chain employs TRBV7-9 and TRBJ2-1; D is possibly TRBD2 (6 bases). The germline V and J ends were trimmed by 4 bases and 4 bases, with 17 bases remaining between them. The CDR3 totals 16 residues. CDR1 is SEHNR and CDR2 is FQNEAQ in the germline V gene (reference sequence). DNA of the CDR3: TGTGCCAGCAGCTCCTCCCTGCCCGGGGGATACAATGAGCAGTTCTTC. Translating gives CASSSSLPGGYNEQFF.